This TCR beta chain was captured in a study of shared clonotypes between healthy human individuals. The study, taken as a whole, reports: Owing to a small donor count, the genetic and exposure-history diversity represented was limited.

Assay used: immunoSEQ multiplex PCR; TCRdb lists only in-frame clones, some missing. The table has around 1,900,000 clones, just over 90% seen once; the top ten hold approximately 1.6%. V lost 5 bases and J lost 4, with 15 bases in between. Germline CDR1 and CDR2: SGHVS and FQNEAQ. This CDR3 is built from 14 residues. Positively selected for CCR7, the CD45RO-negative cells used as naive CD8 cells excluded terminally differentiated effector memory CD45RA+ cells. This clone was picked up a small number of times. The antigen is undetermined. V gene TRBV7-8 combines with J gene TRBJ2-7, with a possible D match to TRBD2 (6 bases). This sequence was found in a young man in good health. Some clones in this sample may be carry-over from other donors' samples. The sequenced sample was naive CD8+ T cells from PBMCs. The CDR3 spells CASSPRDGLYEQYF. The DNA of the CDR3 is TGTGCCAGCAGCCCCCGGGACGGACTATACGAGCAGTACTTC.